The rows below give T cell receptor beta chains drawn from one sample of a study of T-cell reconstitution after alpha-beta-depleted transplantation in children. TCRdb analysed the PCR reads with MiXCR anew, one entry per CDR3 protein. The repertoire holds around 9,000 distinct CDR3 sequences, with approximately 18% as singletons. Specimen: PBMCs, mostly from graft donor cells, collected 60 days after TCRalphabeta/CD19-depleted stem cell transplant. The receptors were gathered from a girl under three years old who had a stem cell transplant for combined immunodeficiency, so the T cells may come from the graft donor. The CDR3 runs from the conserved cysteine through the conserved F or W. A D gene is named only where the DNA matches it firmly. Size is omitted from some rows. Given values are once, few, many or a class for expanded clones.

V: TRBV5-6; D: NA; length: 15; size: many; J: TRBJ2-5; DNA: TGTGCCAGCAGCTTTCTACTAGCCCACCAAGAGACCCAGTACTTC; CDR3: CASSFLLAHQETQYF
V: TRBV20-1; D: TRBD1; length: 13; size: many; J: TRBJ1-3; DNA: TGCAGTGGCTCGACAGGGTCTGGAAACACCATATATTTT; CDR3: CSGSTGSGNTIYF
V: TRBV4-3; D: NA; length: 15; size: NA; J: TRBJ1-2; DNA: TGCGCCAGCAGCCAAGCGGCAGTTACTAACTATGGCTACACCTTC; CDR3: CASSQAAVTNYGYTF
V: TRBV29-1; D: NA; length: 14; size: many; J: TRBJ1-1; DNA: TGCAGCGTTGGCACAGAGCCTATGAACACTGAAGCTTTCTTT; CDR3: CSVGTEPMNTEAFF
V: TRBV7-2; D: NA; length: 15; size: many; J: TRBJ2-5; DNA: TGTGCCAGCAGCTTAGCGCGTCAGGGAGGAGAGACCCAGTACTTC; CDR3: CASSLARQGGETQYF
V: TRBV29-1; D: NA; length: 11; size: many; J: TRBJ1-2; DNA: TGCAGCGTTAGTCGGGACTATGGCTACACCTTC; CDR3: CSVSRDYGYTF
V: TRBV7-9; D: NA; length: 14; size: few; J: TRBJ1-1; DNA: TGTGCCAGCAGCTCCCCCGGGAGGCGGACTGAAGCTTTCTTT; CDR3: CASSSPGRRTEAFF
V: TRBV29-1; D: NA; length: 12; size: medium-sized; J: TRBJ2-3; DNA: TGCAGCGTTGAGGCCGGGACTCCGACGCAGTATTTT; CDR3: CSVEAGTPTQYF
V: TRBV7-2; D: NA; length: 16; size: many; J: TRBJ2-1; DNA: TGTGCCAGCAGCTTAGGCCGTATATCCTCCTACAATGAGCAGTTCTTC; CDR3: CASSLGRISSYNEQFF
V: TRBV20-1; D: TRBD1; length: 13; size: few; J: TRBJ1-1; DNA: TGCAGTGCTAGGCCAGGGGGGAACACTGAAGCTTTCTTT; CDR3: CSARPGGNTEAFF
V: TRBV29-1; D: TRBD1; length: 13; size: NA; J: TRBJ1-1; DNA: TGCAGCGTTGCCGGACAGGGGAACACTGAAGCTTTCTTT; CDR3: CSVAGQGNTEAFF
V: TRBV7-2; D: TRBD1; length: 14; size: many; J: TRBJ2-7; DNA: TGTGCCAGCAGCTTTGCGACAGGGATCTACGAGCAGTACTTC; CDR3: CASSFATGIYEQYF
V: TRBV14; D: NA; length: 15; size: many; J: TRBJ2-1; DNA: TGTGCCAGCAGCCAAGGCAACAGGCCGGACAATGAGCAGTTCTTC; CDR3: CASSQGNRPDNEQFF
V: TRBV6-2/TRBV6-3; D: TRBD1; length: 13; size: NA; J: TRBJ2-1; DNA: TGTGCCAGCAGGAAGACAGGGGACAATGAGCAGTTCTTC; CDR3: CASRKTGDNEQFF
V: TRBV20-1; D: NA; length: 14; size: many; J: TRBJ2-7; DNA: TGCAGTGCTTATCGGGACTCGAGCTCCTACGAGCAGTACTTC; CDR3: CSAYRDSSSYEQYF
V: TRBV7-9; D: NA; length: 16; size: NA; J: TRBJ2-1; DNA: TGTGCCAGCACCCCGGTTGAAGCGGGTCGATACAATGAGCAGTTCTTC; CDR3: CASTPVEAGRYNEQFF
V: TRBV20-1; D: NA; length: 12; size: many; J: TRBJ1-2; DNA: TGCAGTGCTACTCAGACAGTGGATGGCTACACCTTC; CDR3: CSATQTVDGYTF
V: TRBV6-4; D: TRBD1; length: 13; size: many; J: TRBJ1-1; DNA: TGTGCCAGCAGTGTGGACAGGGGGACTGAAGCTTTCTTT; CDR3: CASSVDRGTEAFF
V: TRBV20-1; D: NA; length: 12; size: many; J: TRBJ2-4; DNA: TGCAGTGCCTTCCTAGCCAAAAACATTCAGTACTTC; CDR3: CSAFLAKNIQYF
V: TRBV20-1; D: TRBD1; length: 14; size: many; J: TRBJ1-5; DNA: TGCAGTGCACCTTGGACAGGGCGCAATCAGCCCCAGCATTTT; CDR3: CSAPWTGRNQPQHF
V: TRBV9; D: NA; length: 16; size: many; J: TRBJ2-1; DNA: TGTGCCAGCAGCGTAGGGGGTAGAGGGAGGACCAATGAGCAGTTCTTC; CDR3: CASSVGGRGRTNEQFF
V: TRBV7-2; D: NA; length: 15; size: many; J: TRBJ2-5; DNA: TGTGCCAGCAGCTTAGTAGGGGGGGGCCAAGAGACCCAGTACTTC; CDR3: CASSLVGGGQETQYF
V: TRBV5-1; D: NA; length: 15; size: NA; J: TRBJ2-3; DNA: TGCGCCAGCAGCCCCGAGACCCAGGGCACAGATACGCAGTATTTT; CDR3: CASSPETQGTDTQYF
V: TRBV30; D: NA; length: 15; size: NA; J: TRBJ2-4; DNA: TGTGCCTGGAGTGTACGCGCTATAGCCAAAAACATTCAGTACTTC; CDR3: CAWSVRAIAKNIQYF
V: TRBV6-6; D: NA; length: 15; size: many; J: TRBJ2-7; DNA: TGTGCCAGCAACCACGGGTGGGGGGAAACCTACGAGCAGTACTTC; CDR3: CASNHGWGETYEQYF
V: TRBV6-5; D: NA; length: 14; size: NA; J: TRBJ1-3; DNA: TGTGCCAGCAGTGCCAGGGGCCCTGGAAACACCATATATTTT; CDR3: CASSARGPGNTIYF
V: TRBV27; D: NA; length: 16; size: many; J: TRBJ2-1; DNA: TGTGCCAGCAGTTGGGGGTTCCGAAACTCCTACAATGAGCAGTTCTTC; CDR3: CASSWGFRNSYNEQFF
V: TRBV2; D: NA; length: 15; size: few; J: TRBJ2-3; DNA: TGTGCCAGCAGTGAATTTCAGGGGCTCACAGATACGCAGTATTTT; CDR3: CASSEFQGLTDTQYF
V: TRBV6-6; D: TRBD2; length: 17; size: few; J: TRBJ2-1; DNA: TGTGCCAGCAGTTATGTCCTTGGGACTAGCGGGAGGGATGAGCAGTTCTTC; CDR3: CASSYVLGTSGRDEQFF
V: TRBV7-9; D: NA; length: 14; size: many; J: TRBJ2-3; DNA: TGTGCCAGCAGCTTAGATAGCCCTTTAGATACGCAGTATTTT; CDR3: CASSLDSPLDTQYF
V: TRBV7-3; D: TRBD2; length: 17; size: NA; J: TRBJ2-1; DNA: TGTGCCAGCAGCCTATTAGCGGGGGCCGGGGGCTACAATGAGCAGTTCTTC; CDR3: CASSLLAGAGGYNEQFF
V: TRBV20-1; D: TRBD2; length: 16; size: NA; J: TRBJ2-3; DNA: TGCAGTGCTAGAGACGCCGCAAGCGGGAGAACAGATACGCAGTATTTT; CDR3: CSARDAASGRTDTQYF
V: TRBV6-6; D: TRBD2; length: 15; size: many; J: TRBJ2-1; DNA: TGTGCCAGCAGCTTAAGCGGGGGGGCCTCTCATGAGCAGTTCTTC; CDR3: CASSLSGGASHEQFF
V: TRBV29-1; D: TRBD2; length: 17; size: many; J: TRBJ2-3; DNA: TGCAGCGTTGGATACGCCTCTAGCGGGAAGAGCACAGATACGCAGTATTTT; CDR3: CSVGYASSGKSTDTQYF
V: TRBV3-1; D: NA; length: 14; size: NA; J: TRBJ2-7; DNA: TGTGCCAGCAGCCAAGGGTGGAGCTCCTACGAGCAGTACTTC; CDR3: CASSQGWSSYEQYF
V: TRBV12-3/TRBV12-4; D: TRBD1; length: 14; size: many; J: TRBJ1-1; DNA: TGTGCCAGCAGTTGGGACAGGGTGAACACTGAAGCTTTCTTT; CDR3: CASSWDRVNTEAFF
V: TRBV20-1; D: NA; length: 12; size: hyperexpanded; J: TRBJ2-7; DNA: TGCAGTGCGACGGGAGCTGGCTACGAGCAGTACTTC; CDR3: CSATGAGYEQYF
V: TRBV4-2; D: NA; length: 17; size: many; J: TRBJ2-3; DNA: TGTGCCAGCAGCCAAGCGCGCTCGCGGGGTTTCACAGATACGCAGTATTTT; CDR3: CASSQARSRGFTDTQYF
V: TRBV7-2; D: NA; length: 13; size: many; J: TRBJ1-2; DNA: TGTGCCAGCAGTTTACAGGGACGCGGTGGCTACACCTTC; CDR3: CASSLQGRGGYTF
V: TRBV6-5; D: NA; length: 14; size: many; J: TRBJ1-2; DNA: TGTGCCAGCAGTTTCGGGCCTACTAACTATGGCTACACCTTC; CDR3: CASSFGPTNYGYTF
V: TRBV10-2; D: NA; length: 12; size: NA; J: TRBJ2-4; DNA: TGCGCCAGCAGTGACACCGAGGGCATTCAGTACTTC; CDR3: CASSDTEGIQYF
V: TRBV5-6; D: TRBD2; length: 16; size: few; J: TRBJ2-7; DNA: TGTGCCAGCAGCTTGGGACTAGCGGGGGGAACCTACGAGCAGTACTTC; CDR3: CASSLGLAGGTYEQYF
V: TRBV10-3; D: NA; length: 15; size: many; J: TRBJ2-1; DNA: TGTGCCATCAGTGGAGGGGGAGTCCCAAACAATGAGCAGTTCTTC; CDR3: CAISGGGVPNNEQFF
V: TRBV20-1; D: NA; length: 15; size: NA; J: TRBJ2-2; DNA: TGCAGTGCTAGAGGGGGCGGGGCCCTCGTCGGGGAGCTGTTTTTT; CDR3: CSARGGGALVGELFF
V: TRBV5-1; D: TRBD2; length: 15; size: few; J: TRBJ2-5; DNA: TGCGCCAGCAGCTTGTGGACTAGCGGCCAAGAGACCCAGTACTTC; CDR3: CASSLWTSGQETQYF
V: TRBV12-3/TRBV12-4; D: NA; length: 13; size: NA; J: TRBJ2-1; DNA: TGTGCCAGCAGTTTAGTGGGAGCGGCTGAGCAGTTCTTC; CDR3: CASSLVGAAEQFF
V: TRBV29-1; D: NA; length: 14; size: NA; J: TRBJ2-1; DNA: TGCAGCGTTGAAGAACAGAGGGCCTACAATGAGCAGTTCTTC; CDR3: CSVEEQRAYNEQFF
V: TRBV20-1; D: NA; length: 14; size: few; J: TRBJ1-2; DNA: TGCAGTGCTAGAGAGGTGAGGGTGAACTATGGCTACACCTTC; CDR3: CSAREVRVNYGYTF
V: TRBV9; D: NA; length: 13; size: NA; J: TRBJ1-6; DNA: TGTGCCAGCAGCGTAGCGGGGATCTCACCCCTCCACTTT; CDR3: CASSVAGISPLHF
V: TRBV19; D: NA; length: 15; size: few; J: TRBJ2-5; DNA: TGTGCCAGTAGTATTGGAGGGCTCATCGAGGAGACCCAGTACTTC; CDR3: CASSIGGLIEETQYF
V: TRBV24-1; D: NA; length: 15; size: few; J: TRBJ2-1; DNA: TGTGCCACCAGTGCCACCTCGACAGCCTACAATGAGCAGTTCTTC; CDR3: CATSATSTAYNEQFF
V: TRBV9; D: TRBD2; length: 16; size: many; J: TRBJ2-1; DNA: TGTGCCAGCAGCGTAGGAGGTAGCGGGGGGGTATATGAGCAGTTCTTC; CDR3: CASSVGGSGGVYEQFF
V: TRBV10-3; D: TRBD1; length: 15; size: many; J: TRBJ1-2; DNA: TGTGCCATCAGTGAACACAACAGGGGGAGCTATGGCTACACCTTC; CDR3: CAISEHNRGSYGYTF
V: TRBV19; D: TRBD2; length: 16; size: medium-sized; J: TRBJ2-1; DNA: TGTGCCAGTAGTACTTGGACAGCCGGGACTAGCTATGAGCAGTTCTTC; CDR3: CASSTWTAGTSYEQFF
V: TRBV28; D: NA; length: 13; size: few; J: TRBJ2-7; DNA: TGTGCCAGCAGTTTAGGGAGCTCCTACGAGCAGTACTTC; CDR3: CASSLGSSYEQYF
V: TRBV9; D: NA; length: 13; size: few; J: TRBJ1-5; DNA: TGTGCCAGCAGCACCGGCATGGGTCAGCCCCAGCATTTT; CDR3: CASSTGMGQPQHF
V: TRBV7-2; D: TRBD1; length: 14; size: NA; J: TRBJ1-4; DNA: TGTGCCAGCAGCTCGGACAGGGGGGACGAAAAACTGTTTTTT; CDR3: CASSSDRGDEKLFF
V: TRBV28; D: NA; length: 13; size: NA; J: TRBJ1-5; DNA: TGTGCCAGCCGGAGGTATAGCAATCAGCCCCAGCATTTT; CDR3: CASRRYSNQPQHF
V: TRBV20-1; D: TRBD1; length: 14; size: many; J: TRBJ1-5; DNA: TGCAGTGCTCACCGTGGGACAGGGGATCAGCCCCAGCATTTT; CDR3: CSAHRGTGDQPQHF
V: TRBV12-3/TRBV12-4; D: NA; length: 15; size: NA; J: TRBJ1-2; DNA: TGTGCCAGCAGTTTTCAGCGGGGATTTGCTGGTGGCTACACCTTC; CDR3: CASSFQRGFAGGYTF